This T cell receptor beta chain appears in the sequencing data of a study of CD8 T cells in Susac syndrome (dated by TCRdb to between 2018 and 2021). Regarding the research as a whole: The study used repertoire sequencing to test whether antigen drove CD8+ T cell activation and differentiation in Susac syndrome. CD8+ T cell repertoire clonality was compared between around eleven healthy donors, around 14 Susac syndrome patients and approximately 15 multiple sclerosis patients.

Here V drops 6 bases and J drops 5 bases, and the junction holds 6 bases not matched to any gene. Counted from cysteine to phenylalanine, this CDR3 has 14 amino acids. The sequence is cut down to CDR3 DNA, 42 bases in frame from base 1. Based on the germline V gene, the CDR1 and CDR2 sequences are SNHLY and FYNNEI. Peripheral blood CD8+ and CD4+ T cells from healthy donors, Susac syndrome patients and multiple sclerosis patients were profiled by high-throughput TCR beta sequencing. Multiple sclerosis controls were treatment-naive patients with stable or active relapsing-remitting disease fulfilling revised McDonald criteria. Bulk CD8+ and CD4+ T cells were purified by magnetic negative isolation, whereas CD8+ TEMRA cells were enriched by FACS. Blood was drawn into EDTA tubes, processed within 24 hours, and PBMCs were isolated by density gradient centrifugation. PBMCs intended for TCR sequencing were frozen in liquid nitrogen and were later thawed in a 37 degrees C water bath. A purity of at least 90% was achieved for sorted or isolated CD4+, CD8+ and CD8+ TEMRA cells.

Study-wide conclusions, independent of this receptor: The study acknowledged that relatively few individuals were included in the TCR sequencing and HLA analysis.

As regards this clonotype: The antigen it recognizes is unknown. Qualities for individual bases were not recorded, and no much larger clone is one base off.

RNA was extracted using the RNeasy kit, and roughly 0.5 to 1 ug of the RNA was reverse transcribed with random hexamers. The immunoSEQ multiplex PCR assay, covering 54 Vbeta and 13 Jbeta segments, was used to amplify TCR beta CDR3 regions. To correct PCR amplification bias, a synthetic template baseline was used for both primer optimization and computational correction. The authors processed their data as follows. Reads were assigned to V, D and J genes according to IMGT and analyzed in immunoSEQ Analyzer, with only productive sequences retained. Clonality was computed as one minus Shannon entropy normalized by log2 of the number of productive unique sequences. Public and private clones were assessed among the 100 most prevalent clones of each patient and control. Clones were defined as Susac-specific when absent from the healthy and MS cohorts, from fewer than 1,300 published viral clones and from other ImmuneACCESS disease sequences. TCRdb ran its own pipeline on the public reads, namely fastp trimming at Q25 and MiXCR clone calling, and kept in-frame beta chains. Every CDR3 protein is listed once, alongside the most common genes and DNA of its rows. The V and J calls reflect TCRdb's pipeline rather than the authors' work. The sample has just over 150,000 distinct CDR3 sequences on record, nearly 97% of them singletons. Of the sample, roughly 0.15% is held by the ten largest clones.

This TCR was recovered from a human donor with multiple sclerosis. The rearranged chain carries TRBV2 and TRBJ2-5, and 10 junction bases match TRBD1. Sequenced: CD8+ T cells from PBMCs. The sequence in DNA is TGTGCCAGCAGCCGAGGACAGGGGGGGGAGACCCAGTACTTC. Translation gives CASSRGQGGETQYF.